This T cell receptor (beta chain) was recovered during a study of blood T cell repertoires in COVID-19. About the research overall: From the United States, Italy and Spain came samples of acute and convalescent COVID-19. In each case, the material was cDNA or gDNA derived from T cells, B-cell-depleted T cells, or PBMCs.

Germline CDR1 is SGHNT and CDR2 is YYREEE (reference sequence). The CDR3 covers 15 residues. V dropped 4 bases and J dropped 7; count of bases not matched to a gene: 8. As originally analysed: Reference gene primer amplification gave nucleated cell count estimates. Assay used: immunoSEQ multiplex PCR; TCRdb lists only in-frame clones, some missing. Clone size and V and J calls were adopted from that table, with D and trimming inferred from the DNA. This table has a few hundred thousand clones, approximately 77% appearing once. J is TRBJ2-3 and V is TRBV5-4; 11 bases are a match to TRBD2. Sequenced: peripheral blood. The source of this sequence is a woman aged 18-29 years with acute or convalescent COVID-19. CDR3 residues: CASSLTSGKSYTQYF. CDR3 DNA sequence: TGTGCCAGCAGCCTGACTAGCGGGAAGAGTTATACGCAGTATTTT. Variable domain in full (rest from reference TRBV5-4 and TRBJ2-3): ETGVTQSPTHLIKTRGQQVTLRCSSQSGHNTVSWYQQALGQGPQFIFQYYREEENGRGNFPPRFSGLQFPNYSSELNVNALELDDSALYLCASSLTSGKSYTQYFGPGTRLTVL.